The 12 T cell receptor beta chains given below trace back to one sample, sequenced in a study of T cell repertoires in aging, cancer and after chemotherapy. The template was genomic DNA from peripheral blood, not RNA. Multiplex touch-down PCR with TRB-A/B primers amplified rearranged V-D-J TRB sequences. TCRdb reanalysed the multiplex PCR reads using MiXCR and keeps one entry per CDR3 protein. The sample consists of some 11,000 distinct CDR3 sequences, under 30% of them appearing once. The sequenced sample consisted of blood. All receptors derive from a human donor in good health.

This clonotype is termed medium-sized (0.01 to 0.1%). V is TRBV6-5 and J is TRBJ1-2; D is undetermined. The CDR3 has 12 amino acids. Germline V lookup: CDR1 MNHEY, CDR2 SVGAGI. V dropped 4 bases and J dropped 5 bases, with 8 bases sitting between them. The DNA for the CDR3 is TGTGCCAGCAGTTCCGGGTTGTATGGCTACACCTTC. Its protein product is CASSSGLYGYTF.

This clonotype is medium-sized (0.01 to 0.1%). The chain links TRBV6-5 to TRBJ1-2, with a tentative D call TRBD1 (5 bases). Trimming removed 6 bases from V and 8 bases from J, with 10 bases in between. The CDR3 runs 11 residues. Germline CDR1 reads MNHEY; CDR2 reads SVGAGI. The CDR3, as DNA: TGTGCCAGCAGGGGGCGTAGAGGCTACACCTTC. Protein: CASRGRRGYTF.

This sequence joins TRBV12-3 or TRBV12-4 and TRBJ2-2, with 11 bases identical to TRBD2. V lost 6 bases, J lost 6 bases, and 6 bases stayed unmatched. The CDR3 is made up of 15 amino acids. The CDR3, as DNA: TGTGCCAGCAGGGCTAGCGGGGGGAGCTCCGGGGAGCTGTTTTTT. Protein: CASRASGGSSGELFF.

In this sample, this clonotype turned up once. The chain carries TRBV18 and TRBJ1-5, with a weak D call TRBD1 (5 bases). The CDR3 runs 15 residues. CDR1 is KGHSH and CDR2 is LQKENI in the germline V gene. V lost 4 bases, J lost 1 base, and 11 bases lay in between. CDR3: CASSLQGDSNQPQHF. CDR3 DNA: TGTGCCAGCTCACTTCAGGGTGACAGCAATCAGCCCCAGCATTTT.

The chain combines TRBV4-3 with TRBJ2-7, with unresolved D. The ends were cut back, 6 bases at V and 3 bases at J, with 15 bases in the middle. This CDR3 has 14 amino acids. Germline CDR1 and CDR2: LGHNA and YSLEER. CDR3 nucleotide sequence: TGCGCCAGCAGTGTGGAATCGGCTCTCTACGAGCAGTACTTC. The encoded protein is CASSVESALYEQYF.

The CDR3: CASSAIPTSSYEQYF. The CDR3 DNA is TGTGCCAGCAGTGCTATCCCGACAAGCTCCTACGAGCAGTACTTC. This chain connects TRBV28 to TRBJ2-7; D unclear. The V and J ends lost 5 bases and 0 bases respectively, with 14 bases between them. Per germline, CDR1 MDHEN and CDR2 SYDVKM. This CDR3 is built from 15 residues.

This clonotype came up a few times. This chain links TRBV28 with TRBJ1-2; 9 bases are shared with TRBD1. Per germline, CDR1 MDHEN and CDR2 SYDVKM. V shed 7 bases, J shed 0 bases, and the junction held 9 bases outside the gene matches. The CDR3 loop spans 16 amino acids. The CDR3 region has the DNA TGTGCCAGCACCCGACAGGGGGTCTTGGCTAACTATGGCTACACCTTC. Protein: CASTRQGVLANYGYTF.

By share of the sample, this clonotype is medium-sized (0.01 to 0.1%). This chain connects TRBV6-6 to TRBJ2-7; 8 nucleotides agree with TRBD1. The junction had 2 bases not matched to a gene; V was cut back by 5 bases and J by 2 bases. The CDR3 sequence is 13 residues long. Germline lookup yields CDR1 MNHNY and CDR2 SVGAGI (reference sequence). DNA of the CDR3: TGTGCCAGCAGTATGGACAGGGCCTACGAGCAGTACTTC. It translates to CASSMDRAYEQYF.

This clonotype was picked up a small number of times. J is TRBJ2-2 and V is TRBV27, with D possibly matching TRBD2 (6 bases). Germline assignment: CDR1 MNHEY and CDR2 SMNVEV (reference sequence). The length of the CDR3 is 12 residues. Trimming shortened V by 5 bases and J by 5 bases, and 6 bases separated the two germline ends. The CDR3 sequence is CASSRETGELFF. DNA for the CDR3: TGTGCCAGCAGTCGGGAGACCGGGGAGCTGTTTTTT.

The chain is built from TRBV11-2 and TRBJ2-2, with D hard to call. Trimming took 6 bases from V and 1 from J, leaving 3 bases between them. The CDR3 is 12 residues long. Germline CDR1 reads SGHAT; CDR2 reads FQNNGV. The DNA of the CDR3 is TGTGCCAGCAGATTGAACACCGGGGAGCTGTTTTTT. This codes for CASRLNTGELFF. The variable domain in full, with the rest retrieved from reference TRBV11-2 and TRBJ2-2, is EAGVAQSPRYKIIEKRQSVAFWCNPISGHATLYWYQQILGQGPKLLIQFQNNGVVDDSQLPKDRFSAERLKGVDSTLKIQPAKLEDSAVYLCASRLNTGELFFGEGSRLTVL.

In this sample, this clonotype turned up a few times. This chain links TRBV7-9 with TRBJ2-3, with 11 bases fitting TRBD2. CDR3 length: 14 residues. Trimming removed 4 bases from V and 4 bases from J; junction bases left unmatched: 1. Per germline, CDR1 SEHNR and CDR2 FQNEAQ (reference sequence). CDR3 bases: TGTGCCAGCAGCTCACTAGCGGGAGCAGATACGCAGTATTTT. Translation gives CASSSLAGADTQYF.

In this sample, this clonotype turned up a few times. V gene TRBV5-1 combines with J gene TRBJ2-7; D is unclear. Germline V gene lookup returns CDR1 SGHRS and CDR2 YFSETQ. V was trimmed by 4 bases and J by 2 bases, leaving 13 bases between them. The CDR3 consists of 14 residues. The CDR3: CASSEELGTYEQYF. The CDR3 nucleotides are TGCGCCAGCAGCGAAGAGCTAGGGACCTACGAGCAGTACTTC.